This T cell receptor beta chain was observed in a study of Ad26.COV2.S vaccination and SARS-CoV-2 variants. Across the whole study: Donor got 5x10^10 or 1x10^11 viral particles of Ad26.COV2.S. General study points: Measurement of non-spike TCR breadth gave similar results in vaccine and placebo recipients. The placebo group had lower spike-specific TCR breadth than the vaccine recipients did. Quantification of TCR breadth and depth may have yielded underestimates of total T cell responses.

V shed 4 bases and J 1 base; nucleotides not matched to a gene: 10. The CDR3 has 18 residues. Germline loops: CDR1 LNHNV, CDR2 YYDKDF (reference sequence). Treatment meaning: some 20 received Ad26.COV2.S at low or high dose, single or two shots; 5 received placebo; per-sample allocation not given. At day 63 after the first vaccine or placebo injection, samples were drawn. Data came from immunoSEQ multiplex PCR; TCRdb stores just in-frame clones and leaves some out. This table holds about 450,000 clones, roughly nine tenths found once. Comments on this clone: Its antigen remains unknown.

The sequenced sample was peripheral blood, obtained in a trial of Ad26.COV2.S vaccine versus placebo. The chain recombines TRBV15 with TRBJ2-5; 12 bases are a match to TRBD2. The receptor was isolated from a person between 18 and 65 years old who received the Ad26.COV2.S COVID-19 vaccine or a placebo. In DNA form, the CDR3 reads TGTGCCACCAGCAACCGGGATGGGACTAGCGGGTTCCAAGAGACCCAGTACTTC. Translating gives CATSNRDGTSGFQETQYF.